The 20 T cell receptor beta chains listed next were all sequenced from one sample in a study of blood T cell repertoires in COVID-19. TCRdb's table, derived via immunoSEQ multiplex PCR, lists solely in-frame clones and lacks some. The data show roughly 70,000 clones, about 80% seen once. Material: peripheral blood. These receptors were obtained from a human donor in a cohort sampled during active COVID-19.

This clone was recorded a few times. The chain carries TRBV5-1 and TRBJ1-4; 8 positions agree with TRBD1. The CDR3 sequence is 15 residues long. The ends lost 3 bases at V and 3 bases at J; junction bases unmatched: 4. The germline V gene has CDR1 SGHRS and CDR2 YFSETQ. CDR3 in DNA: TGCGCCAGCAGCTCCCACAGGGGGGCTAATGAAAAACTGTTTTTT. It codes for CASSSHRGANEKLFF.

This rearrangement joins TRBV7-3 to TRBJ2-2; 10 positions match TRBD1. V was clipped by 0 bases and J by 6 bases; unmatched bases: 4. The CDR3 consists of 16 residues. Looked up from germline, CDR1 is SGHTA and CDR2 is FQGTGA. The CDR3 DNA follows: TGTGCCAGCAGCTTAACCGGGACAGGGGTGTCCGGGGAGCTGTTTTTT. Translating gives CASSLTGTGVSGELFF.

The V call is TRBV7-8, the J call TRBJ2-5; 11 bases are shared with TRBD2. The CDR3 length is 16 residues. Germline loops: CDR1 SGHVS, CDR2 FQNEAQ. The ends lost 4 bases at V and 1 base at J; junction bases unmatched: 5. Here the CDR3 DNA reads TGTGCCAGCAGCTCCCGACTAGCGGGGACCCAAGAGACCCAGTACTTC. It encodes CASSSRLAGTQETQYF.

The V call is TRBV11-2, the J call TRBJ1-1; D possibly corresponds to TRBD1 (5 bases). Trimming removed 3 bases at V and 4 bases at J, with 15 bases between. The CDR3 spans 15 residues. The germline gives CDR1 SGHAT, CDR2 FQNNGV. The CDR3 DNA reads TGTGCCAGCAGCTTTATGTCAGGGTCGGGCACTGAAGCTTTCTTT. Translation: CASSFMSGSGTEAFF. Together with reference TRBV11-2 and TRBJ1-1, the CDR3 gives the full variable domain: EAGVAQSPRYKIIEKRQSVAFWCNPISGHATLYWYQQILGQGPKLLIQFQNNGVVDDSQLPKDRFSAERLKGVDSTLKIQPAKLEDSAVYLCASSFMSGSGTEAFFGQGTRLTVV.

The chain carries TRBV20-1 and TRBJ1-2, with a tentative D call TRBD1 (5 bases). Germline loops: CDR1 DFQATT, CDR2 SNEGSKA (reference sequence). The CDR3 extends over 10 amino acids. As DNA, the CDR3 is TGCAGCAGGAGGGGCTATGGCTACACCTTC. As protein: CSRRGYGYTF.

This chain joins TRBV9 and TRBJ1-5; tentative D call: TRBD1 (6 bases). The CDR3 covers 15 residues. Trimming took off 4 bases at V and 0 bases at J, with 11 bases between the two ends. Looked up from germline, CDR1 is SGDLS and CDR2 is YYNGEE. CDR3 residues: CASSPDRYSNQPQHF. CDR3 nucleotide sequence: TGTGCCAGCAGCCCCGACAGGTATAGCAATCAGCCCCAGCATTTT.

The rearrangement joins TRBV5-4 to TRBJ1-6, with D possibly TRBD1 on 5 matching bases. Germline V gene lookup returns CDR1 SGHNT and CDR2 YYREEE (reference sequence). This CDR3 contains 15 residues. Deletions cut 3 bases from V and 5 bases from J, with 12 bases between. The CDR3 coding sequence is TGTGCCAGCAGCTACGGGGGTGTAAATAATTCACCCCTCCACTTT. Protein sequence: CASSYGGVNNSPLHF.

This clone appeared once. The V gene is TRBV5-8, the J gene TRBJ1-6, with D possibly being TRBD1 (6 bases). The CDR3 extends over 14 amino acids. V was shortened by 4 bases and J by 6 bases, with 11 bases between the two germline ends. Per germline, CDR1 SGHTS and CDR2 YDEGEE. The CDR3 spells CASSRDRTNSPLHF. Written as DNA, the CDR3 is TGTGCCAGCAGCCGTGACAGGACTAATTCACCCCTCCACTTT.

This clone was detected once. The V and J genes are TRBV2 and TRBJ1-1; D uncertain. With 8 bases removed from V and 1 base from J, the gap between germline ends came to 5 bases. The CDR3 has 11 amino acids. Germline CDR1 and CDR2: SNHLY and FYNNEI. The CDR3 here is CASPRNTEAFF. The CDR3 nucleotides read TGTGCCAGCCCCAGGAACACTGAAGCTTTCTTT.

The chain carries TRBV5-1 and TRBJ2-7; 8 bases agree with TRBD1. CDR3 length equals 17 residues. V shed 0 bases and J 4 bases; nucleotides not matched to a gene: 12. Per germline, CDR1 SGHRS and CDR2 YFSETQ. The CDR3 spells CASSLGRLDREDYEQYF. The CDR3 nucleotides are TGCGCCAGCAGCTTGGGAAGGTTGGACAGGGAAGATTACGAGCAGTACTTC.

The genes are TRBV11-2 and TRBJ1-2; D is unclear. Trimming took off 3 bases at V and 0 bases at J, with 8 bases between the two ends. Germline V gives CDR1 SGHAT, CDR2 FQNNGV. The CDR3 loop spans 14 amino acids. The CDR3 nucleotides read TGTGCCAGCAGCTTTTCCGGGTCTAACTATGGCTACACCTTC. Residues: CASSFSGSNYGYTF.

The CDR3 DNA follows: TGTGCCAGCAGTTACTGGGGTGGACGGGGTGAAGCTTTCTTT. Translation: CASSYWGGRGEAFF. The chain uses TRBV6-5 and TRBJ1-1; D gene ambiguous. The germline CDR1 and CDR2 sequences are MNHEY and SVGAGI. V was cut by 1 base and J by 7 bases, with 13 bases left in between. This CDR3 has 14 residues.

The rearrangement uses TRBV5-4 and TRBJ2-7; 8 positions match TRBD2. The CDR3 loop spans 14 amino acids. The germline V gene has CDR1 SGHNT and CDR2 YYREEE (reference sequence). Losses at the gene ends were 4 bases for V and 2 bases for J; bases not matched to a gene: 5. Here the CDR3 reads CASSHPGGAYEQYF. The CDR3 DNA is TGTGCCAGCAGCCACCCGGGGGGGGCCTACGAGCAGTACTTC. Variable domain in full (rest from reference TRBV5-4 and TRBJ2-7): ETGVTQSPTHLIKTRGQQVTLRCSSQSGHNTVSWYQQALGQGPQFIFQYYREEENGRGNFPPRFSGLQFPNYSSELNVNALELDDSALYLCASSHPGGAYEQYFGPGTRLTVT.

This sequence joins TRBV29-1 and TRBJ1-1, with no clear D. Germline V gene data show CDR1 as SQVTM and CDR2 as ANQGSEA. The CDR3 is 13 residues long. Trimming shortened V by 6 bases and J by 4 bases, and 15 bases separated the two germline ends. This chain's CDR3 is CSVARGSGTEAFF. CDR3 nucleotide sequence: TGCAGCGTCGCTCGAGGGTCGGGCACTGAAGCTTTCTTT.

The chain recombines TRBV9 with TRBJ2-3; D remains ambiguous. CDR3 length equals 14 residues. From germline, CDR1 is SGDLS and CDR2 YYNGEE. The V gene lost 4 bases and the J gene lost 9 bases, with 18 bases spanning the gap. CDR3 region: CASSLPETSGTQYF. CDR3 bases: TGTGCCAGCAGCTTACCTGAAACGTCAGGAACGCAGTATTTT.

This clone was counted only a few times. The chain employs TRBV6-2 or TRBV6-3 and TRBJ1-2, with TRBD1 matching over 9 bases. This CDR3 comprises 15 residues. Unmatched junction bases numbered 6, after V lost 5 bases and J lost 2 bases. The V gene's germline CDR1 is MNHEY and CDR2 SVGEGT. The CDR3 DNA sequence: TGTGCCAGCAGTGACAACAGGGGGCAGAACTATGGCTACACCTTC. This translates into CASSDNRGQNYGYTF.

The chain carries TRBV6-1 and TRBJ1-2; 8 positions agree with TRBD1. Germline V CDR1 and CDR2: MNHNS, SASEGT. The CDR3 totals 16 residues. V trimming: 1 base; J trimming: 4 bases; junction bases outside the gene matches: 8. Here the CDR3 DNA reads TGTGCCAGCAGTGAAGGGCGCAACAGGGGGACCTATGGCTACACCTTC. Protein: CASSEGRNRGTYGYTF.

DNA for the CDR3: TGTGCCAGCAGTGAATTGAAGAGTTACGAGCAGTACTTC. Its translation is CASSELKSYEQYF. This chain links TRBV25-1 with TRBJ2-7; D not certain. CDR1 and CDR2 from the germline V gene are MGHDK and SYGVNS. CDR3 length: 13 residues. V lost 1 base and J 4 bases, leaving 8 bases between the germline ends.

This clone was seen once. The chain couples TRBV4-3 to TRBJ2-3; TRBD2 agrees at 11 bases. CDR1 is LGHNA, CDR2 YSLEER, per germline. J lost 4 bases, V lost 2 bases, and 2 bases had no gene match. The CDR3 loop spans 15 amino acids. CDR3 residues: CASSQQTSGADTQYF. The CDR3 DNA reads TGCGCCAGCAGCCAACAGACTAGCGGGGCAGATACGCAGTATTTT.

The chain recombines TRBV29-1 with TRBJ2-3; unclear D gene. Germline assignment: CDR1 SQVTM and CDR2 ANQGSEA. Trimming took off 7 bases at V and 2 bases at J, with 10 bases between the two ends. This CDR3 is 12 amino acids long. Written as DNA, the CDR3 is TGCAGCGCCGAGGAGTACACAGATACGCAGTATTTT. Translating gives CSAEEYTDTQYF.